One sample yielded the 18 T cell receptor beta chains listed below, sequenced in a study of cytomegalovirus exposure and HLA in healthy donors. This PCR relied on a set of 60 Vbeta primers and 13 Jbeta primers. Sequencing was performed with immunoSEQ multiplex PCR; in TCRdb, only in-frame clones are kept and a portion is missing. This sample has 150,000 to 250,000 clones, with 79% found just once. The sequencing sample was made of PBMCs. The receptors derive from a girl between 10 and 17 years old in good health and CMV-seropositive.

The chain uses TRBV7-9 and TRBJ2-4; 7 bases fit TRBD1. This CDR3 comprises 15 residues. After removal of 4 bases from V and 5 bases from J, the junction contained 8 bases not matched to a gene. Germline V gene lookup returns CDR1 SEHNR and CDR2 FQNEAQ (reference sequence). The CDR3 DNA sequence: TGTGCCAGCAGCTCCTCAGACAGGGCACAAAACATTCAGTACTTC. The encoded protein is CASSSSDRAQNIQYF. Full variable domain (outside the CDR3, taken from reference TRBV7-9 and TRBJ2-4): DTGVSQNPRHKITKRGQNVTFRCDPISEHNRLYWYRQTLGQGPEFLTYFQNEAQLEKSRLLSDRFSAERPKGSFSTLEIQRTEQGDSAMYLCASSSSDRAQNIQYFGAGTRLSVL.

DNA of the CDR3: TGCGCCAGCAGCTTGGGTAGCGGGGGGATCTACAATGAGCAGTTCTTC. This encodes CASSLGSGGIYNEQFF. This chain joins TRBV5-1 and TRBJ2-1; 10 nucleotides match TRBD2. V shed 0 bases, J shed 3 bases, and the junction held 3 bases outside the gene matches. In germline, CDR1 is SGHRS, CDR2 YFSETQ. The CDR3 sequence is 16 residues long.

V gene TRBV7-8 combines with J gene TRBJ1-1; TRBD1 agrees at 8 bases. The CDR3 is 14 amino acids. Germline loops: CDR1 SGHVS, CDR2 FQNEAQ. V lost 5 bases to trimming and J lost 4 bases; unmatched junction nucleotides: 6. This CDR3 is CASSEQGVGTEAFF. CDR3 bases: TGTGCCAGCAGCGAACAGGGGGTGGGCACTGAAGCTTTCTTT.

Regarding this clone: The CDR3 does not end in the conserved phenylalanine or tryptophan, so this is likely a read error. No DNA is shown, since the ends of the CDR3 on it are uncertain; the CDR3 is the one TCRdb lists. This rearrangement joins TRBV5-8 to TRBJ2-7; TRBD1 reflects the table's D call only, with no check against the DNA. Germline lookup yields CDR1 SGHTS and CDR2 YDEGEE. The CDR3 is 11 residues long, counting both termini. This chain's CDR3 is CASSLRQGRGL.

The rearrangement uses TRBV2 and TRBJ1-6; 9 nucleotides agree with TRBD1. This CDR3 is built from 14 residues. Germline CDR1 reads SNHLY; CDR2 reads FYNNEI. The V gene end was trimmed by 6 bases and the J gene end by 9 bases; junction bases not matched to a gene: 6. Written as DNA, the CDR3 is TGTGCCAGCAGGAACGGACAGGGGAGTTCACCCCTCCACTTT. Translating gives CASRNGQGSSPLHF.

The table lists this clone with a count of one. The V and J genes are TRBV13 and TRBJ2-7; 9 bases agree with TRBD1. The CDR3 loop spans 14 amino acids. Germline trimming cut 0 bases from V and 3 bases from J; bases unmatched to any gene: 0. Germline V gene data show CDR1 as PRHDT and CDR2 as FYEKMQ (reference sequence). As DNA, the CDR3 is TGTGCCAGCAGCTTAGGGGGACAGGGCTACGAGCAGTACTTC. This codes for CASSLGGQGYEQYF.

The chain couples TRBV27 to TRBJ2-7, with TRBD2 matching over 7 bases. Germline trimming cut 5 bases from V and 0 bases from J; bases unmatched to any gene: 7. CDR1 and CDR2 (germline): MNHEY, SMNVEV (reference sequence). This CDR3 has 15 residues. CDR3: CASSDVERGSYEQYF. CDR3 bases: TGTGCCAGCAGTGACGTGGAGCGGGGCTCCTACGAGCAGTACTTC.

This sequence joins TRBV5-6 and TRBJ2-1; possible D gene TRBD2, 5 bases. The CDR3 extends over 15 amino acids. V shed 6 bases and J shed 3 bases, with 16 bases lying between them. Germline V gives CDR1 SGHDT, CDR2 YYEEEE. The CDR3 here is CASTTRGPNYNEQFF. CDR3 DNA: TGTGCCAGCACCACCCGGGGTCCCAACTACAATGAGCAGTTCTTC.

This clone appeared a single time. J is TRBJ2-7 and V is TRBV10-3; TRBD2 agrees at 8 bases. J gave up 5 bases and V 0 bases, and 3 bases lay outside the gene matches. There are 14 residues in the CDR3. In germline, CDR1 is ENHRY, CDR2 SYGVKD. CDR3 region: CAISESGTSHEQYF. CDR3 DNA sequence: TGTGCCATCAGTGAGTCGGGGACTAGTCACGAGCAGTACTTC.

V is TRBV29-1 and J is TRBJ1-2, with 8 positions matching TRBD1. This CDR3 spans 15 amino acids. CDR1 is SQVTM and CDR2 is ANQGSEA in the germline V gene. J lost 2 bases, V lost 2 bases, and 7 bases had no gene match. The CDR3 spells CSVEPIWDRNYGYTF. CDR3 sequence (DNA): TGCAGCGTTGAACCAATCTGGGACAGGAACTATGGCTACACCTTC.

This clone was seen a handful of times. CDR3 in DNA: TGTGCCAGCAGCGGGGCCGCCGCCGGTTTTTTTTCACCCCTCCACTTT. This sequence encodes CASSGAAAGFFSPLHF. The chain employs TRBV9 and TRBJ1-6; D is uncertain. The CDR3 is 16 residues long. Trimming took off 3 bases at V and 9 bases at J, with 19 bases between the two ends. Germline CDR1 reads SGDLS; CDR2 reads YYNGEE.

This clone appeared a few times. The V call is TRBV7-9, the J call TRBJ2-3, with TRBD1 matching 10 bases. This CDR3 contains 18 residues. Trimming at V came to 6 bases and at J to 1 base, leaving 13 bases not matched to a gene. Germline V CDR1 and CDR2: SEHNR, FQNEAQ (reference sequence). Written as DNA, the CDR3 is TGTGCCAGCAGTTTTCAGGGACAGGGGAATCGACGCACAGATACGCAGTATTTT. This codes for CASSFQGQGNRRTDTQYF.

The J gene is TRBJ1-3, the V gene TRBV11-2, with D possibly matching TRBD1 (6 bases). This CDR3 has 15 amino acids. Germline loops: CDR1 SGHAT, CDR2 FQNNGV. V was pared by 1 base and J by 0 bases, with 7 bases between. The CDR3 is CASSLGRGSGNTIYF. The CDR3 DNA sequence: TGTGCCAGCAGCTTAGGCAGGGGCTCTGGAAACACCATATATTTT.

A few counts support this clone. V is TRBV4-1 and J is TRBJ1-2; TRBD1 agrees at 8 bases. Germline CDR1 and CDR2: MGHRA and YSYEKL. Trimming cost V 2 bases and J 2 bases; bases outside gene matches: 10. CDR3 length: 17 residues. Here the CDR3 reads CASSQPLDRGRNYGYTF. CDR3 nucleotide sequence: TGCGCCAGCAGCCAACCGTTAGACAGGGGCCGAAACTATGGCTACACCTTC.

This clone occurred once. The gene calls are TRBV7-2 and TRBJ2-5; 8 bases line up with TRBD2. V shed 0 bases and J 4 bases; nucleotides not matched to a gene: 7. Germline loops: CDR1 SGHTA, CDR2 FQGNSA. This CDR3 contains 16 residues. The CDR3 DNA is TGTGCCAGCAGCTTAGCGCACGGGGGGGTGGGAGAGACCCAGTACTTC. Its translation is CASSLAHGGVGETQYF.

This clone occurred once. This rearrangement joins TRBV6-1 to TRBJ2-3, with 7 bases fitting TRBD2. V trimming: 6 bases; J trimming: 1 base; junction bases outside the gene matches: 7. CDR1 is MNHNS and CDR2 is SASEGT in the germline V gene. CDR3 length equals 15 residues. The chain's CDR3 is CASRLLSGGTDTQYF. The CDR3 DNA is TGTGCCAGCAGGCTTCTAAGCGGGGGCACAGATACGCAGTATTTT.

V gene TRBV5-6 combines with J gene TRBJ2-3, with 7 bases lining up with TRBD1. Germline trimming cut 1 base from V and 3 bases from J; bases unmatched to any gene: 5. The CDR3 is 15 residues long. Germline values: CDR1 SGHDT, CDR2 YYEEEE. The CDR3 coding sequence is TGTGCCAGCAGCTTGACAGGGGTTTGGACAGATACGCAGTATTTT. Translating it yields CASSLTGVWTDTQYF.

This chain uses TRBV4-1 with TRBJ2-5; weak D call: TRBD1 (5 bases). V was shortened by 3 bases and J by 1 base, with 15 bases between the two germline ends. Looked up from germline, CDR1 is MGHRA and CDR2 is YSYEKL. This CDR3 has 16 amino acids. The CDR3 nucleotides are TGCGCCAGCAGCCACCCGACAGCGTTCGCCCAAGAGACCCAGTACTTC. Translating gives CASSHPTAFAQETQYF.